Listed below are T cell receptor beta chains from one sample, sequenced in a study of cytotoxic CD8 clonotypes in ibrutinib-treated CLL. The assay was immunoSEQ multiplex PCR, and TCRdb's table has in-frame clones only and misses some. Among 150,000 or so clones listed, 77% were seen once. The input for sequencing was PBMCs, taken after 12 months of ibrutinib treatment. These receptors all come from a human donor with chronic lymphocytic leukemia. The CDR3 runs from the conserved cysteine through the conserved F or W. Each record gives: J gene, clone size, V gene, D gene, CDR3 protein, CDR3 DNA. A D gene is named only where the DNA matches it firmly. Size tells how often a clone was seen (once, few, many) or the class of an expanded clone, and some rows leave it out.

TRBJ1-1 | NA | TRBV15 | TRBD1 | CATSSRTGAGEAFF | TGTGCCACCAGCTCCCGGACAGGTGCCGGGGAAGCTTTCTTT
TRBJ2-7 | NA | TRBV11-2 | NA | CASSLGPLDEQYF | TGTGCCAGCAGCTTAGGACCTTTGGACGAGCAGTACTTC
TRBJ1-2 | few | TRBV5-1 | NA | CASSLQGTLGANYGYTF | TGCGCCAGCAGCTTGCAAGGCACACTAGGAGCTAACTATGGCTACACCTTC
TRBJ2-7 | NA | TRBV11-3 | NA | CASSPQWNSYEQYF | TGTGCCAGCAGCCCCCAATGGAATTCCTACGAGCAGTACTTC
TRBJ1-2 | NA | TRBV9 | TRBD1 | CASRAMTGDGYTF | TGTGCCAGCAGAGCGATGACAGGGGATGGCTACACCTTC
TRBJ1-5 | NA | TRBV7-2 | NA | CASSSPGGGPQHF | TGTGCCAGCAGCTCCCCGGGGGGAGGGCCCCAGCATTTT
TRBJ2-1 | NA | TRBV27 | NA | CASSTIKGKRVGIYNEQFF | TGTGCCAGCAGCACCATCAAGGGCAAGCGGGTGGGAATCTACAATGAGCAGTTCTTC
TRBJ1-1 | NA | TRBV6-6 | TRBD1 | CASRQGGAEAFF | TGTGCCAGCAGGCAGGGGGGTGCTGAAGCTTTCTTT
TRBJ2-5 | NA | TRBV7-9 | NA | CASSRGGETQYF | TGTGCCAGCAGCCGTGGGGGAGAGACCCAGTACTTC
TRBJ2-3 | NA | TRBV11-3 | NA | CASTPLGATDTQYF | TGTGCCAGCACCCCCTTGGGGGCCACAGATACGCAGTATTTT
TRBJ1-4 | few | TRBV18 | TRBD1 | CASSLTRVQGFATNEKLFF | TGTGCCAGCTCACTCACGAGAGTACAGGGGTTTGCAACTAATGAAAAACTGTTTTTT
TRBJ1-5 | NA | TRBV11-2 | NA | CASSLARGSQPQHF | TGTGCCAGCAGCTTAGCGAGGGGTAGCCAGCCCCAGCATTTT
TRBJ2-2 | NA | TRBV5-1 | NA | CASSLAPAAANTGELFF | TGCGCCAGCAGCTTGGCTCCGGCGGCGGCTAACACCGGGGAGCTGTTTTTT
TRBJ1-2 | NA | TRBV5-4 | TRBD1 | CASSEGQGYGYTF | TGTGCCAGCAGCGAGGGACAGGGCTATGGCTACACCTTC
TRBJ2-1 | NA | TRBV29-1 | NA | CSASGGAIVNEQFF | TGCAGCGCGTCAGGGGGGGCTATCGTCAATGAGCAGTTCTTC
TRBJ2-3 | NA | TRBV19 | TRBD2 | CASSIVPAGGPGTQYF | TGTGCCAGTAGTATAGTTCCAGCGGGGGGGCCAGGTACGCAGTATTTT
TRBJ2-7 | NA | TRBV6-1 | NA | CASSGGPGDDEQYF | TGTGCCAGCAGTGGGGGACCAGGGGACGACGAGCAGTACTTC
TRBJ1-5 | NA | TRBV4-1 | NA | CASSQDSWQGDQPQHF | TGCGCCAGCAGCCAAGATTCGTGGCAGGGTGATCAGCCCCAGCATTTT
TRBJ2-2 | NA | TRBV30 | TRBD1 | CAWTGGNTGELFF | TGTGCCTGGACAGGGGGCAACACCGGGGAGCTGTTTTTT
TRBJ1-5 | many | TRBV27 | TRBD1 | CASSSQGGNQPQHF | TGTGCCAGCAGTTCACAGGGGGGCAATCAGCCCCAGCATTTT
TRBJ1-1 | few | TRBV28 | NA | CASRYYTEAFF | TGTGCCAGCAGATACTACACTGAAGCTTTCTTT
TRBJ2-7 | NA | TRBV6-5 | NA | CASTPTEGVGEQYF | TGTGCCAGCACACCGACGGAGGGGGTGGGCGAGCAGTACTTC
TRBJ1-2 | NA | TRBV30 | NA | CAWSVVFGERYTF | TGTGCCTGGAGTGTGGTTTTCGGGGAACGCTACACCTTC
TRBJ2-7 | once | TRBV11-3 | NA | CASSRRQTEEQYF | TGTGCCAGCAGCCGTAGACAGACTGAAGAGCAGTACTTC
TRBJ2-7 | once | TRBV14 | NA | CASSQVFGGSYEQYF | TGTGCCAGCAGCCAAGTTTTTGGGGGGTCCTACGAGCAGTACTTC
TRBJ2-3 | few | TRBV9 | TRBD2 | CASSVESSGGWADTQYF | TGTGCCAGCAGCGTAGAGTCTAGCGGAGGTTGGGCAGATACGCAGTATTTT
TRBJ1-2 | NA | TRBV30 | NA | CAWSVGPNYGYTF | TGTGCCTGGAGTGTGGGGCCTAACTATGGCTACACCTTC
TRBJ1-4 | NA | TRBV28 | TRBD1 | CASSPTGERLFF | TGTGCCAGCAGCCCAACAGGGGAAAGACTGTTTTTT
TRBJ2-5 | NA | TRBV4-2 | TRBD2 | CASSSYVAGGQETQYF | TGTGCCAGCAGCTCCTATGTAGCGGGGGGACAAGAGACCCAGTACTTC
TRBJ2-3 | NA | TRBV18 | TRBD1 | CASSPPPGQGRDTQYF | TGTGCCAGCTCACCACCACCGGGACAGGGCCGCGATACGCAGTATTTT
TRBJ2-2 | NA | TRBV28 | TRBD2 | CASSLPSTSGNTGELFF | TGTGCCAGCAGTTTACCCTCGACTAGCGGGAACACCGGGGAGCTGTTTTTT
TRBJ2-3 | NA | TRBV27 | NA | CASSPGLARVDTQYF | TGTGCCAGCAGTCCCGGACTTGCTAGGGTCGATACGCAGTATTTT
TRBJ2-4 | many | TRBV2 | NA | CASSDPVLGGIQYF | TGTGCCAGCAGTGACCCGGTACTTGGGGGTATTCAGTACTTC
TRBJ2-2 | NA | TRBV5-1 | TRBD2 | CASSLSAGETGELFF | TGCGCCAGCAGCTTGTCCGCGGGAGAAACCGGGGAGCTGTTTTTT
TRBJ1-4 | NA | TRBV19 | TRBD1 | CASRDLTGGEKLFF | TGTGCCAGTAGAGACCTAACAGGGGGGGAAAAACTGTTTTTT
TRBJ1-5 | NA | TRBV10-3 | NA | CAISETTTYNQPQHF | TGTGCCATCAGTGAGACCACAACTTACAATCAGCCCCAGCATTTT
TRBJ1-1 | NA | TRBV7-9 | NA | CASSAGARGRDTEAFF | TGTGCCAGCAGCGCAGGGGCAAGGGGCAGGGACACTGAAGCTTTCTTT
TRBJ1-1 | once | TRBV30 | NA | CAWKWHLNTEAFF | TGTGCCTGGAAGTGGCACCTGAACACTGAAGCTTTCTTT
TRBJ1-1 | NA | TRBV18 | TRBD1 | CASSPTQGDTEAFF | TGTGCCAGCTCACCGACACAGGGGGACACTGAAGCTTTCTTT
TRBJ2-1 | NA | TRBV25-1 | TRBD1 | CAGREDRVGTNEQFF | TGTGCCGGCAGGGAAGACAGGGTCGGGACGAATGAGCAGTTCTTC